Following are 13 T cell receptor beta chains from one sample sequenced in a study of cytomegalovirus exposure and HLA in healthy donors. PCR involved 60 Vbeta and 13 Jbeta primers. TCRdb's table, derived via immunoSEQ multiplex PCR, lists solely in-frame clones and lacks some. The sample contains roughly 120,000 clones, around 77% of which appear only once. The sample consisted of PBMCs. The receptors here all came from a middle-aged woman in good health and CMV-seropositive.

The chain has TRBV9 and TRBJ1-1; TRBD1 agrees at 11 bases. Germline CDR1 SGDLS, CDR2 YYNGEE. The junction had 6 bases not matched to a gene; V was cut back by 3 bases and J by 2 bases. This CDR3 is built from 16 residues. This chain's CDR3 is CASSAGQGAFNTEAFF. DNA for the CDR3: TGTGCCAGCAGCGCAGGACAGGGGGCGTTCAACACTGAAGCTTTCTTT.

Only one count was recorded for this clone. The chain uses TRBV19 and TRBJ1-1; 7 nucleotides align to TRBD1. The CDR3 sequence is 13 residues long. J was trimmed by 3 bases and V by 8 bases; bases with no gene match: 6. CDR1 LNHDA and CDR2 SQIVND come from the germline V gene (reference sequence). CDR3 sequence (DNA): TGTGCCAGTCGACAGGGTCAATACACTGAAGCTTTCTTT. It translates to CASRQGQYTEAFF.

This chain connects TRBV28 to TRBJ2-5; 7 bases map to TRBD1. CDR3 size: 15 residues. V lost 2 bases to trimming and J lost 2 bases; unmatched junction nucleotides: 5. Germline CDR1 is MDHEN and CDR2 is SYDVKM. CDR3 bases: TGTGCCAGCAGTTTAGCAGGGGGTAGGCAAGAGACCCAGTACTTC. Translated: CASSLAGGRQETQYF. Full variable domain (rest looked up from reference TRBV28 and TRBJ2-5): DVKVTQSSRYLVKRTGEKVFLECVQDMDHENMFWYRQDPGLGLRLIYFSYDVKMKEKGDIPEGYSVSREKKERFSLILESASTNQTSMYLCASSLAGGRQETQYFGPGTRLLVL.

This chain connects TRBV7-8 to TRBJ2-7; TRBD2 is a possible D gene (6 bases). Trimming removed 1 base from V and 5 bases from J, with 9 bases in between. CDR3 length: 13 residues. Germline V gives CDR1 SGHVS, CDR2 FQNEAQ. CDR3 loop: CASSLDGEDEQYF. As DNA, the CDR3 is TGTGCCAGCAGCTTAGATGGGGAGGACGAGCAGTACTTC. The variable domain in full, completed from reference TRBV7-8 and TRBJ2-7, reads GAGVSQSPRYKVAKRGQDVALRCDPISGHVSLFWYQQALGQGPEFLTYFQNEAQLDKSGLPSDRFFAERPEGSVSTLKIQRTQQEDSAVYLCASSLDGEDEQYFGPGTRLTVT.

This clone was observed a single time. CDR3 sequence: CASSQIGSGGGSVDTQYF. DNA for the CDR3: TGCGCCAGCAGCCAAATCGGTAGCGGGGGTGGTTCTGTAGATACGCAGTATTTT. V is TRBV4-1 and J is TRBJ2-3; the match to TRBD2 covers 9 bases. The CDR3 totals 18 residues. CDR1 is MGHRA, CDR2 YSYEKL, per germline. Trimming removed 2 bases from V and 5 bases from J; junction bases left unmatched: 14.

The chain uses TRBV11-2 and TRBJ1-1; a possible D gene is TRBD1 (5 bases). The V gene's germline CDR1 is SGHAT and CDR2 FQNNGV. This CDR3 spans 13 amino acids. Trimming removed 5 bases from V and 7 bases from J, with 14 bases in between. CDR3 in amino acids: CASSRALGLEAFF. The CDR3 nucleotides read TGTGCCAGCAGCAGGGCCTTGGGGCTTGAAGCTTTCTTT.

CDR3 DNA sequence: TGTGCCAGCAGCGCTGGGAGGGGACAGGGCCTGGCCGAGCAGTACTTC. This sequence encodes CASSAGRGQGLAEQYF. The V and J genes are TRBV9 and TRBJ2-7; TRBD1 aligns across 9 bases. Losses at the gene ends were 3 bases for V and 6 bases for J; bases not matched to a gene: 13. Per the germline V gene, CDR1 is SGDLS and CDR2 is YYNGEE. This CDR3 has 16 amino acids.

There are a few counts of this clone. The chain couples TRBV5-5 to TRBJ2-7; the D gene is possibly TRBD2 (6 bases). The CDR3 runs to 13 residues. V lost 4 bases and J 4 bases, leaving 12 bases between the germline ends. Germline CDR1 SGHKS, CDR2 YYEKEE (reference sequence). Written as DNA, the CDR3 is TGTGCCAGCAGCCGGGGACTTCCGTACGAGCAGTACTTC. This encodes CASSRGLPYEQYF.

This chain links TRBV19 with TRBJ1-2; 7 nucleotides match TRBD1. The CDR3 runs to 15 residues. V was pared by 8 bases and J by 0 bases, with 9 bases of the junction left unmatched. Germline V gives CDR1 LNHDA, CDR2 SQIVND (reference sequence). The CDR3 nucleotides are TGTGCCAGTTCCCTCCCGGGACAGACTAACTATGGCTACACCTTC. Amino acids: CASSLPGQTNYGYTF. Based on the CDR3 plus reference TRBV19 and TRBJ1-2, the full variable domain is DGGITQSPKYLFRKEGQNVTLSCEQNLNHDAMYWYRQDPGQGLRLIYYSQIVNDFQKGDIAEGYSVSREKKESFPLTVTSAQKNPTAFYLCASSLPGQTNYGYTFGSGTRLTVV.

This clone was detected only a few times. V and J are TRBV27 and TRBJ2-2; 10 bases map to TRBD2. Trimming removed 5 bases from V and 2 bases from J; junction bases left unmatched: 5. Germline V gene sequence: CDR1 MNHEY, CDR2 SMNVEV (reference sequence). The CDR3 length is 16 residues. CDR3 residues: CASSLAGVGNTGELFF. For the CDR3, the DNA is TGTGCCAGCAGTCTAGCGGGAGTAGGAAACACCGGGGAGCTGTTTTTT.

The chain couples TRBV27 to TRBJ2-7, with 8 bases fitting TRBD2. The CDR3 totals 15 residues. With 4 bases clipped from V and 3 bases from J, the junction kept 8 bases outside the gene matches. Germline V gene lookup returns CDR1 MNHEY and CDR2 SMNVEV (reference sequence). CDR3 region: CASSSRREGLYEQYF. In nucleotides, the CDR3 is TGTGCCAGCAGTTCGAGACGGGAGGGCCTCTACGAGCAGTACTTC.

The CDR3 DNA follows: TGTGCCATCAGTGGGCCAGGCTCCTACGAGCAGTACTTC. It encodes CAISGPGSYEQYF. This rearrangement joins TRBV10-3 to TRBJ2-7, with D unclear. V was shortened by 4 bases and J by 0 bases, with 7 bases between the two germline ends. Per the germline V gene, CDR1 is ENHRY and CDR2 is SYGVKD. The CDR3 length is 13 residues.

V gene TRBV4-1 combines with J gene TRBJ1-5; D may be TRBD1 (6 bases). This CDR3 comprises 19 residues. Germline V CDR1 and CDR2: MGHRA, YSYEKL. With 0 bases removed from V and 2 bases from J, the gap between germline ends came to 20 bases. CDR3: CASSQDRTGNYRGNQPQHF. Here the CDR3 DNA reads TGCGCCAGCAGCCAAGATAGAACAGGGAATTATAGAGGCAATCAGCCCCAGCATTTT.